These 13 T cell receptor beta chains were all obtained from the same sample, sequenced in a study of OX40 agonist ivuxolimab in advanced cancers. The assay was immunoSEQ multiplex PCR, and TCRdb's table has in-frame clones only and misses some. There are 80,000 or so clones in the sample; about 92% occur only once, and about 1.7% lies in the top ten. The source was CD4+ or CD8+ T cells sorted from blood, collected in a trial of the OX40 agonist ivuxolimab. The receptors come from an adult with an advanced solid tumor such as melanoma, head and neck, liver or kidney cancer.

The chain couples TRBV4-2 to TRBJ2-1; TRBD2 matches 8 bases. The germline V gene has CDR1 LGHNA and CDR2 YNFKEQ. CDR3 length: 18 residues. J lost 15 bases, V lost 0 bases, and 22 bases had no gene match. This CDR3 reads CASSQDTRTGGPRWGAFF. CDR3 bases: TGTGCCAGCAGCCAAGATACAAGGACGGGGGGGCCAAGATGGGGAGCGTTCTTC.

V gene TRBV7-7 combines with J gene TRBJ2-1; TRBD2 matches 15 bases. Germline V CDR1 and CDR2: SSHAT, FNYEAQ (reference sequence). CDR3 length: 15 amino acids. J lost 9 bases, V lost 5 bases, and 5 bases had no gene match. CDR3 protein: CASSMGLAGGGEQFF. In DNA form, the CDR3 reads TGTGCCAGCAGCATGGGACTAGCGGGAGGCGGTGAGCAGTTCTTC. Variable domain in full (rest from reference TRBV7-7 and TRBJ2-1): GAGVSQSPRYKVTKRGQDVTLRCDPISSHATLYWYQQALGQGPEFLTYFNYEAQPDKSGLPSDRFSAERPEGSISTLTIQRTEQRDSAMYRCASSMGLAGGGEQFFGPGTRLTVL.

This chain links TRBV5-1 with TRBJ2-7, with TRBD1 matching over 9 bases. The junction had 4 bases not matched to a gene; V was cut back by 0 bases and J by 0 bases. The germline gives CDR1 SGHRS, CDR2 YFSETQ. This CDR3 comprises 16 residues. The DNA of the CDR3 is TGCGCCAGCAGCTTGGCCCGGGACAGGGTCTCCTACGAGCAGTACTTC. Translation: CASSLARDRVSYEQYF.

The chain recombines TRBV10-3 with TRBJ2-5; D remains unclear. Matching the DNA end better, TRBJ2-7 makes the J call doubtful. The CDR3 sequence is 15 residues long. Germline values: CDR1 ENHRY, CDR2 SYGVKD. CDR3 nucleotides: TGTGCCATCAGTGAGTCGCCAGACGGGCTAAGCGAGCAGTACTTC. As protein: CAISESPDGLSEQYF.

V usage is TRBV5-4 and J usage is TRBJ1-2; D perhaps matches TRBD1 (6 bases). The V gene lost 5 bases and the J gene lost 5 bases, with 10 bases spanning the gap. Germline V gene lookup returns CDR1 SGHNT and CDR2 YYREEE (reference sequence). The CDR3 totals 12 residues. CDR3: CASSQDSYGYTF. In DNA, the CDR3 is TGTGCCAGCAGTCAGGACAGTTATGGCTACACCTTC.

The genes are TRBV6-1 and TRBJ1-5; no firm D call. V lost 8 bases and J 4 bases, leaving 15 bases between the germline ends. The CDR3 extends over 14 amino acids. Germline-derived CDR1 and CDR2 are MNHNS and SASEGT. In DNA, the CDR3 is TGTGCCAGCGGTTTAGAGCTGTCAAATCAGCCCCAGCATTTT. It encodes CASGLELSNQPQHF.

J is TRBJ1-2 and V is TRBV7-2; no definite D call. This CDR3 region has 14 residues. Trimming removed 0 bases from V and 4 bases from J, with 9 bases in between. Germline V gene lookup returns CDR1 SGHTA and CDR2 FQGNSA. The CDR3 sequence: CASSLAHSRYGYTF. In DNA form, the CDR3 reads TGTGCCAGCAGCTTAGCTCACAGCCGCTATGGCTACACCTTC.

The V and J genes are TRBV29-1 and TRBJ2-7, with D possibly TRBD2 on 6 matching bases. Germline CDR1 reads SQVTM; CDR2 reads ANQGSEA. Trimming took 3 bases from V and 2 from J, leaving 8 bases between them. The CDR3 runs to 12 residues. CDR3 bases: TGCAGCGTTGAGGGACTCACCTACGAGCAGTACTTC. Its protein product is CSVEGLTYEQYF.

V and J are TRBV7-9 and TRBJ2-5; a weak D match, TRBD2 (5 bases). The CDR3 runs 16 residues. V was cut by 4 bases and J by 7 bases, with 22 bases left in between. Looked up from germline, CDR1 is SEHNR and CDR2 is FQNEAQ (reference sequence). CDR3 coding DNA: TGTGCCAGCAGCTCCCAATTTTTGAGCGGCACCGGGACCCAGTACTTC. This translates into CASSSQFLSGTGTQYF.

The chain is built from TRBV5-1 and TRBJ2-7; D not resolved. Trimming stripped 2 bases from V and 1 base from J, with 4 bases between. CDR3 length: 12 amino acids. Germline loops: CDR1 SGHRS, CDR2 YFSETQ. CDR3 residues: CASSFGSYEQYF. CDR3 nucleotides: TGCGCCAGCAGCTTTGGTTCCTACGAGCAGTACTTC.

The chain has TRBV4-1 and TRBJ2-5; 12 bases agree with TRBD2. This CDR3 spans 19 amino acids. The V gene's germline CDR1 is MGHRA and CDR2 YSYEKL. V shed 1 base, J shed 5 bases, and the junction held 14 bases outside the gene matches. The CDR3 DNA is TGCGCCAGCAGCCAAGTCGGTGCGTCTAGCGGGAGGGCCTTGGAGACCCAGTACTTC. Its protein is CASSQVGASSGRALETQYF.

The CDR3 protein is CASSWGISGNTIYF. The CDR3 DNA follows: TGCGCCAGCAGCTGGGGGATTTCTGGAAACACCATATATTTT. V gene TRBV5-1 combines with J gene TRBJ1-3, with D perhaps matching TRBD1 (5 bases). Trimming stripped 3 bases from V and 1 base from J, with 8 bases between. Germline lookup yields CDR1 SGHRS and CDR2 YFSETQ. CDR3 length: 14 amino acids.

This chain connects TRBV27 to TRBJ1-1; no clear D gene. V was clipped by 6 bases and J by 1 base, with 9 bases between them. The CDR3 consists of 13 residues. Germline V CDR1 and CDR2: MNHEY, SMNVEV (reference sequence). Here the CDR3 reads CASRGHQNTEAFF. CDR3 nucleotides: TGTGCCAGCAGAGGGCACCAGAACACTGAAGCTTTCTTT.